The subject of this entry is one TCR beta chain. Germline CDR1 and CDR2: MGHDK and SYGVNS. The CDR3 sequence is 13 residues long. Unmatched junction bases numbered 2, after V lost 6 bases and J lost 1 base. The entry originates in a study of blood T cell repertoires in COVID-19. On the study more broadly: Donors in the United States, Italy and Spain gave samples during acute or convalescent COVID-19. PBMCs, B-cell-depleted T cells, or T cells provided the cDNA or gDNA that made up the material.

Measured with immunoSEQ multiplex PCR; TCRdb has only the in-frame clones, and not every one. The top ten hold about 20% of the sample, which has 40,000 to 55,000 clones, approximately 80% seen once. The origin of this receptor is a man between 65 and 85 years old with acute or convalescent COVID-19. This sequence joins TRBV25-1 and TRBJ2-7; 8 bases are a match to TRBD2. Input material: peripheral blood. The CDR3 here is CASRLAASYEQYF. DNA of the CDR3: TGTGCCAGCAGACTAGCGGCGTCCTACGAGCAGTACTTC.